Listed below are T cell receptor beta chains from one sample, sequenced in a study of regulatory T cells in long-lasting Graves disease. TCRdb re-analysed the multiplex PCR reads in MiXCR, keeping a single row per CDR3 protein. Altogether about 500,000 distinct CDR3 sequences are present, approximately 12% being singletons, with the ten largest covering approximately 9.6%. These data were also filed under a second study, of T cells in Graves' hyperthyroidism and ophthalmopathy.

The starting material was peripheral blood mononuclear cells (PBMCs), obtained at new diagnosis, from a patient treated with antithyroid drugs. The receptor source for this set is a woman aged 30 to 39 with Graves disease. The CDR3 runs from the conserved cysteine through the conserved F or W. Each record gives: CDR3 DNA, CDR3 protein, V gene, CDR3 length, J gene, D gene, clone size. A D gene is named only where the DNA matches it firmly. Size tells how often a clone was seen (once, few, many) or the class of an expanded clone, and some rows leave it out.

TGCAGCGTTGATGCGGGGGGCTACACTGAAGCTTTCTTT CSVDAGGYTEAFF TRBV29-1 13 TRBJ1-1 - -
TGTGCCAGCAGTTCCCTGGGGAGGGTCGACACCGGGGAGCTGTTTTTT CASSSLGRVDTGELFF TRBV3-1 16 TRBJ2-2 TRBD2 -
TGCGCCAGCAGCTTGGTATCAGGGTCGGGGGCCAAAAACATTCAGTACTTC CASSLVSGSGAKNIQYF TRBV5-1 17 TRBJ2-4 - few
TGTGCCAGCAGGGCGGTCTCGGACGAGCAGTACTTC CASRAVSDEQYF TRBV2 12 TRBJ2-7 - many
TGTGCCAGCAAGGCGGGGGCCTCCTACGAGCAGTACTTC CASKAGASYEQYF TRBV3-1 13 TRBJ2-7 - many
TGTGCCAGCAGGGATACGGGACAGCTGAGACCCCTCCACTTT CASRDTGQLRPLHF TRBV25-1 14 TRBJ1-6 TRBD1 once
TGCAGCGGAGGACGCCAGAACACTGAAGCTTTCTTT CSGGRQNTEAFF TRBV29-1 12 TRBJ1-1 - many
TGTGCCAGCAGTTTGCCAGAAGAGGGGGACTCCTACAATGAGCAGTTCTTC CASSLPEEGDSYNEQFF TRBV28 17 TRBJ2-1 - many
TGTGCCAGCAGGGGACACCTTACAAGAAACACCATATATTTT CASRGHLTRNTIYF TRBV28 14 TRBJ1-3 - many
TGTGCCAGCAGGAAAACCGGGACTAGCGGGAGTTGGGGGACCAACTACAATGAGCAGTTCTTC CASRKTGTSGSWGTNYNEQFF TRBV12-3/TRBV12-4 21 TRBJ2-1 TRBD2 -
TGTGCCAGCAGCCCGCGGACAGGCAGCTCCTACGAGCAGTACTTC CASSPRTGSSYEQYF TRBV19 15 TRBJ2-7 TRBD1 many
TGTGCCAGCAGCTTGCGGGGAGTAGACGAGCAGTACTTC CASSLRGVDEQYF TRBV13 13 TRBJ2-7 - -
TGTGCCAGCAGTGATGGTTTCGGAAGGGGAATCTCTGAAGCTTTCTTT CASSDGFGRGISEAFF TRBV2 16 TRBJ1-1 - -
TGTGCCAGCAGCTCGGGAGCAATTACGGTGGAGCAGTACTTC CASSSGAITVEQYF TRBV3-1 14 TRBJ2-7 - -
TGTGCCAGCAGCTTGTGGCAGAACAACACCGGGGAGCTGTTTTTT CASSLWQNNTGELFF TRBV11-3 15 TRBJ2-2 - many
TGTGCCAGCAGTTACGCCGGGACAGGGGAATACGAGCAGTACTTC CASSYAGTGEYEQYF TRBV6-5 15 TRBJ2-7 TRBD1 few
TGTGCCATCAGTGAGTCAACGGGAGGGGTCACAGATACGCAGTATTTT CAISESTGGVTDTQYF TRBV10-3 16 TRBJ2-3 TRBD2 many
TGTGCCAGCAGCCTCGGACAGGAAACTTTCTTT CASSLGQETFF TRBV13 11 TRBJ1-1 TRBD1 many
TGTGCCAGCAGTCCCGCACTACAGGGCCGCGAGCAGTACTTC CASSPALQGREQYF TRBV28 14 TRBJ2-7 - many
TGTGCCAGCATGACTAGCGGGTACAATGAGCAGTTCTTC CASMTSGYNEQFF TRBV28 13 TRBJ2-1 TRBD2 few
TGTGCCAGCAGCCCCGACTATACCACCGAGCAGTACTTC CASSPDYTTEQYF TRBV3-1 13 TRBJ2-7 - many
TGTGCCAGCAGCTTAGTTCGGAGTAGCGGGAGTCGGAATGAGCAGTTCTTC CASSLVRSSGSRNEQFF TRBV7-2 17 TRBJ2-1 TRBD2 many
TGTGCCAGCAGCTCCCAGACCGGGAGGAGCGGTACTAGCACAGATACGCAGTATTTT CASSSQTGRSGTSTDTQYF TRBV12-3/TRBV12-4 19 TRBJ2-3 TRBD2 many
TGTGCCAGCAGCCTTTGGGACGCCGACCATGAGCAGTTCTTC CASSLWDADHEQFF TRBV3-1 14 TRBJ2-1 - many
TGCAGCCCAGCTCGGGAGTTTGAGCGAAACGTTATAGCCAAAAACATTCAGTACTTC CSPAREFERNVIAKNIQYF TRBV29-1 19 TRBJ2-4 - -
TGCGCCAGCAGTGAGACCGGGACTTCGGGACCTTTCTTT CASSETGTSGPFF TRBV10-2 13 TRBJ1-1 - many
TGCAGCGGGGCGACAGGGTCGAGCTCCTACAATGAGCAGTTCTTC CSGATGSSSYNEQFF TRBV29-1 15 TRBJ2-1 TRBD1 -
TGTGCCAGTAGTAGGACTAGCGGGGGTATTCATGAGCAGTTCTTC CASSRTSGGIHEQFF TRBV19 15 TRBJ2-1 TRBD2 -
TGTGCCAGCAGCTTGTTAACAGGGAGCGGGGGGGCTTACGAGCAGTACTTC CASSLLTGSGGAYEQYF TRBV5-6 17 TRBJ2-7 TRBD2 few
TGTGCCAGTAGACAGAACAGGGGGACCACAGATACGCAGTATTTT CASRQNRGTTDTQYF TRBV19 15 TRBJ2-3 TRBD1 -
TGTGCCAGCAGTTCGACGGGGAACACTGAAGCTTTCTTT CASSSTGNTEAFF TRBV28 13 TRBJ1-1 - many
TGTGCCAGCAGCCAAGATTGGACCGATCAGCCCCAGCATTTT CASSQDWTDQPQHF TRBV3-1 14 TRBJ1-5 - -
TGTGCCAGCAGTTTGGGGCCGGAGTTTGAAGCTTTCTTT CASSLGPEFEAFF TRBV28 13 TRBJ1-1 - many
TGTGCCAGCAGCTTAACAAGGAACATTCAGTACTTC CASSLTRNIQYF TRBV7-9 12 TRBJ2-4 - few
TGTGCCAGCAGCTTAGAGTTTCGAGGTCAGGGACCCAGCACCCTCCACTTT CASSLEFRGQGPSTLHF TRBV7-2 17 TRBJ1-6 - many
TGTGCCAGCAGTCTAGTTGCCGGGGAGCTGTTTTTT CASSLVAGELFF TRBV27 12 TRBJ2-2 - many
TGTGCCAGCAGTTTAGCAGGGGGTCTACAGCCCCAGCATTTT CASSLAGGLQPQHF TRBV28 14 TRBJ1-5 TRBD1 many
TGCAGTGCTAGAATGAGACAGGGCCCCTCTGGGGCCAACGTCCTGACTTTC CSARMRQGPSGANVLTF TRBV20-1 17 TRBJ2-6 TRBD1 many
TGTGCCACCCTGGACGGGGAGACCCAGTACTTC CATLDGETQYF TRBV10-3 11 TRBJ2-5 - many
TGTGCCACCAGTGATCCAGGGGGCACGGGAGAGACCCAGTACTTC CATSDPGGTGETQYF TRBV24-1 15 TRBJ2-5 TRBD1 few
TGTGCCAGCAGCGTAGATGGGACGGGGTATGGCTACACCTTC CASSVDGTGYGYTF TRBV9 14 TRBJ1-2 - many
TGCAGTGCCTCTAAGACAGGTCGGCAGCCCCAGCATTTT CSASKTGRQPQHF TRBV20-1 13 TRBJ1-5 - -
TGTGCCAGTAATCGCAGGGCTGGCAACACTGAAGCTTTCTTT CASNRRAGNTEAFF TRBV19 14 TRBJ1-1 - many
TGTGCCAGCAGTTACTCGACAGGGTTCTACGAGCAGTACTTC CASSYSTGFYEQYF TRBV6-5 14 TRBJ2-7 TRBD1 -
TGTGCCTGGAGTTCAGGATTTGGCAAAAACATTCAGTACTTC CAWSSGFGKNIQYF TRBV30 14 TRBJ2-4 - many
TGTGCCAGCAGTCGGACTAGCGGCTATCGGGTGCCCCAGTACTTC CASSRTSGYRVPQYF TRBV2 15 TRBJ2-5 TRBD2 many
TGTGCCACCAACAGAAGTAGGTTCAATGAGCAGTTCTTC CATNRSRFNEQFF TRBV15 13 TRBJ2-1 - few
TGTGCCAGCAGCTTTACCATCCCGGGACAAAGAGGCCTTAACTATGGCTACACCTTC CASSFTIPGQRGLNYGYTF TRBV7-2 19 TRBJ1-2 - many
TGTGCCAGCAGTTGGACAACAACTAATGAAAAACTGTTTTTT CASSWTTTNEKLFF TRBV12-3/TRBV12-4 14 TRBJ1-4 - many
TGTGCCAGCAGGACTTTTTCGGACGACTATGGCTACACCTTC CASRTFSDDYGYTF TRBV7-2 14 TRBJ1-2 - -
TGTGCCAGCAGTTTTCGCACTATCAACTCCGGGGAGCTGTTTTTT CASSFRTINSGELFF TRBV28 15 TRBJ2-2 - many
TGTGCCAGCTCATCACTTAGCGGGAGGGCCGGGAATGAGCAGTTCTTC CASSSLSGRAGNEQFF TRBV18 16 TRBJ2-1 TRBD2 few
TGTGCCAGCTCACCACCCGTATGGGGACAGGGAAACACTGAAGCTTTCTTT CASSPPVWGQGNTEAFF TRBV18 17 TRBJ1-1 TRBD1 many